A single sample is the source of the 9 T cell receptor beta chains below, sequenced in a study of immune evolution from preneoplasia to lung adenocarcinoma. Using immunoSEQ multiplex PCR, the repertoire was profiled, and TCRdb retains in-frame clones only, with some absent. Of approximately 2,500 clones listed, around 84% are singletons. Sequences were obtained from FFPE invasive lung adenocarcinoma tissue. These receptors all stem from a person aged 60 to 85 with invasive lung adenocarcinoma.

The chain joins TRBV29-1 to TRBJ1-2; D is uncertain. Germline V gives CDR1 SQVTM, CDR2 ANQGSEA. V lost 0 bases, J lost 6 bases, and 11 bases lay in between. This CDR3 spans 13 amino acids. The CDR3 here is CSVEERGTNGYTF. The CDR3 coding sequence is TGCAGCGTTGAAGAGCGGGGAACTAATGGCTACACCTTC.

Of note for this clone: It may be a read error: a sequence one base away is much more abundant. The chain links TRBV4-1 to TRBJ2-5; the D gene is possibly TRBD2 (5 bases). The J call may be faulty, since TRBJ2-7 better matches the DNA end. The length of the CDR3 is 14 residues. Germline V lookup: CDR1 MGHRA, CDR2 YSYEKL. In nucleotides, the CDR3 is TGCGCCAACAGCCAAGAGGGAGATCGCTACGAGCAGTACTTC. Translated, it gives CANSQEGDRYEQYF.

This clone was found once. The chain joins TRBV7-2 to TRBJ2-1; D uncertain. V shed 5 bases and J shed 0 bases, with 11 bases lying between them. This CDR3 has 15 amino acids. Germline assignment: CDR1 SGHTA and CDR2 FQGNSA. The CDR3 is CASSQDTGSYNEQFF. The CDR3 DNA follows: TGTGCCAGCAGCCAAGATACGGGCTCCTACAATGAGCAGTTCTTC.

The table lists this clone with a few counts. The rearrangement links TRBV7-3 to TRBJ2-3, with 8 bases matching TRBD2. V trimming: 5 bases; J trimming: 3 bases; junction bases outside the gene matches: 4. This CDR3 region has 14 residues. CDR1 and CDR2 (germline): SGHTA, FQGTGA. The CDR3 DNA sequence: TGTGCCAGCAGCCCCGGGGGGGCTACAGATACGCAGTATTTT. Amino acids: CASSPGGATDTQYF.

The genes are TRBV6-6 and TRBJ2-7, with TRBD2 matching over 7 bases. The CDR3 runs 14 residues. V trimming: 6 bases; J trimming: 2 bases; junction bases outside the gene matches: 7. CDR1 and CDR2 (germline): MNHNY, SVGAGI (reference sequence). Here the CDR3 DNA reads TGTGCCAGCAGAGGAGCGGGATCGACCTACGAGCAGTACTTC. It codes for CASRGAGSTYEQYF.

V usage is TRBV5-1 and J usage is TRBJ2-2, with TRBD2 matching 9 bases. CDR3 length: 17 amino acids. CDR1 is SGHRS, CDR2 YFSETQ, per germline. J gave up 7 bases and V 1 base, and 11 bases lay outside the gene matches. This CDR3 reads CASSLLLLAGRVGELFF. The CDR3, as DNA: TGCGCCAGCAGCTTGCTTTTGCTAGCGGGAAGGGTCGGGGAGCTGTTTTTT. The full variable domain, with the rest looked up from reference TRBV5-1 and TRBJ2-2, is KAGVTQTPRYLIKTRGQQVTLSCSPISGHRSVSWYQQTPGQGLQFLFEYFSETQRNKGNFPGRFSGRQFSNSRSEMNVSTLELGDSALYLCASSLLLLAGRVGELFFGEGSRLTVL.

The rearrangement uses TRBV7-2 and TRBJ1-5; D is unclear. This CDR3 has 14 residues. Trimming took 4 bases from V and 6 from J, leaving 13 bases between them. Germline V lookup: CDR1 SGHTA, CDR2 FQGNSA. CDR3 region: CASSSIGRLQPQHF. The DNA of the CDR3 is TGTGCCAGCAGCTCGATCGGCAGGCTTCAGCCCCAGCATTTT. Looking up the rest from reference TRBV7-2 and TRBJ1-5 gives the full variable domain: GAGVSQSPSNKVTEKGKDVELRCDPISGHTALYWYRQSLGQGLEFLIYFQGNSAPDKSGLPSDRFSAERTGGSVSTLTIQRTQQEDSAVYLCASSSIGRLQPQHFGDGTRLSIL.

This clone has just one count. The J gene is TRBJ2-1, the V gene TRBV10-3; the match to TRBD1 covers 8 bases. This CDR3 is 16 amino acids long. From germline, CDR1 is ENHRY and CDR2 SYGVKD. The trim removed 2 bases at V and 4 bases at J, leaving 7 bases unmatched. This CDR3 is CAISEGYWDRYNEQFF. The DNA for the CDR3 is TGTGCCATCAGTGAGGGGTATTGGGACAGGTACAATGAGCAGTTCTTC.

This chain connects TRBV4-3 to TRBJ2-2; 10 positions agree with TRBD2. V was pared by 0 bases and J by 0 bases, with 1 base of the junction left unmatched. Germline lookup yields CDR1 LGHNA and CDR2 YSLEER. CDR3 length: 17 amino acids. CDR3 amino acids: CASSQEGLAANTGELFF. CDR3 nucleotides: TGCGCCAGCAGCCAAGAAGGACTAGCGGCGAACACCGGGGAGCTGTTTTTT.